Below are 2 T cell receptor beta chains sequenced from a single sample in a study of shared clonotypes between healthy human individuals. Method: immunoSEQ multiplex PCR; TCRdb's copy keeps in-frame clones and lacks some. The sample holds 2,500,000 or so clones, 80% to 95% seen once. Specimen: naive CD4+ T cells from PBMCs. The subset here: CD45RA+ positively selected. These receptors were taken from a man aged 18 to 29 in good health. Some clones in this sample may be carry-over from other donors' samples.

This chain uses TRBV11-3 with TRBJ2-2; no reliable D call. Germline CDR1 reads SGHNT; CDR2 reads YENEEA. This CDR3 region has 17 residues. The V end was cut by 5 bases, the J end by 1 base, with 17 bases between. In DNA, the CDR3 is TGTGCCAGCAGCCCTGATCGTAGCAAACGGAACACCGGGGAGCTGTTTTTT. Translated, it gives CASSPDRSKRNTGELFF.

The chain recombines TRBV18 with TRBJ1-1; D may be TRBD1 (6 bases). The germline gives CDR1 KGHSH, CDR2 LQKENI. This CDR3 spans 14 amino acids. V lost 8 bases, J lost 1 base, and 14 bases lay in between. The DNA of the CDR3 is TGTGCCAGCCAACCCGGGACAACGAACACTGAAGCTTTCTTT. This codes for CASQPGTTNTEAFF.